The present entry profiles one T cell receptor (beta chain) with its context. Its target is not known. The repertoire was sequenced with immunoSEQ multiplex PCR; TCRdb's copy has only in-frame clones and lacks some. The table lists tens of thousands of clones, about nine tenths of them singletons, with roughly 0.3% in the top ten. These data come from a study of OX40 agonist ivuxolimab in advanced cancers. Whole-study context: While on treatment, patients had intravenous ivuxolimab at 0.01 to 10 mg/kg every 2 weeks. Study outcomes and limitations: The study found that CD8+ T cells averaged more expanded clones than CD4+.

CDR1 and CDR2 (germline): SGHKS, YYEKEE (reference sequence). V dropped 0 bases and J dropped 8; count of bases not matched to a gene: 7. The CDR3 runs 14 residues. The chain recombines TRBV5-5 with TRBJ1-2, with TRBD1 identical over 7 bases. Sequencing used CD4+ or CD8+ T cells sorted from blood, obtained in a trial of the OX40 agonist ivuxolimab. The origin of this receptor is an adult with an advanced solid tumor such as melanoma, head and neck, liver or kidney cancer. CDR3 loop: CASSLDRGIEGYTF. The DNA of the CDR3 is TGTGCCAGCAGCTTGGACAGGGGAATAGAAGGCTACACCTTC. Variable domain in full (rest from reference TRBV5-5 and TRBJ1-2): DAGVTQSPTHLIKTRGQQVTLRCSPISGHKSVSWYQQVLGQGPQFIFQYYEKEERGRGNFPDRFSARQFPNYSSELNVNALLLGDSALYLCASSLDRGIEGYTFGSGTRLTVV.